This passage covers 30 T cell receptor beta chains from one sample sequenced in a study of regulatory T cells in long-lasting Graves disease. The time point: newly diagnosed GD, antithyroid drugs for less than 3 months. The TCR library was made from RNA that had been extracted from PBMCs in TRIzol. Investigators prepared the TCR beta libraries by applying iRepertoire HTBI primers and Arm-PCR of CDR3 regions. MiXCR, run by TCRdb on the multiplex PCR reads, gives a single entry per CDR3 protein. The repertoire consists of approximately 400,000 distinct CDR3 sequences, with approximately 15% occurring once and the leading ten covering roughly 8%. A further study also used this sample, focusing on T cells in Graves' hyperthyroidism and ophthalmopathy.

Sample: peripheral blood mononuclear cells (PBMCs), taken at new diagnosis, from a patient treated with antithyroid drugs. These receptor sequences come from a woman aged 40-49 years with Graves disease.

The rearrangement uses TRBV2 and TRBJ2-4; 14 positions agree with TRBD2. V lost 4 bases and J lost 4; bases outside the gene matches: 3. The germline CDR1 and CDR2 sequences are SNHLY and FYNNEI. CDR3 length equals 16 residues. DNA for the CDR3: TGTGCCAGCAGTGGGACTAGCGGGAGGTCAAAAAACATTCAGTACTTC. This translates into CASSGTSGRSKNIQYF.

This clonotype was seen ten or more times. The gene calls are TRBV2 and TRBJ1-5; weak D call: TRBD1 (6 bases). The CDR3 extends over 15 amino acids. CDR1 is SNHLY and CDR2 is FYNNEI in the germline V gene. Trimming left V 7 bases short and J 6 bases short, with 19 bases between. CDR3 sequence: CASNEGQGRFQPQHF. DNA for the CDR3: TGTGCCAGCAACGAAGGCCAGGGGCGGTTTCAGCCCCAGCATTTT.

This clonotype was counted many times. This rearrangement joins TRBV28 to TRBJ2-3; the D is unclear. The V end lost 2 bases, the J end lost 2 bases, and 8 bases lay between the germline ends. Germline assignment: CDR1 MDHEN and CDR2 SYDVKM. This CDR3 is built from 14 residues. The CDR3 DNA is TGTGCCAGCAGTTTAAGGTCGGTCACAGATACGCAGTATTTT. It encodes CASSLRSVTDTQYF.

Ten or more counts support this clonotype. This chain uses TRBV11-2 with TRBJ2-1; 11 bases fit TRBD1. CDR3 length: 15 amino acids. V gave up 5 bases and J gave up 5 bases; unmatched junction bases: 5. Per germline, CDR1 SGHAT and CDR2 FQNNGV. The CDR3 protein is CASSAAGQGDNEQFF. As DNA, the CDR3 is TGTGCCAGCAGCGCTGCGGGACAGGGGGACAATGAGCAGTTCTTC. The complete variable domain, with remaining parts taken from reference TRBV11-2 and TRBJ2-1, reads EAGVAQSPRYKIIEKRQSVAFWCNPISGHATLYWYQQILGQGPKLLIQFQNNGVVDDSQLPKDRFSAERLKGVDSTLKIQPAKLEDSAVYLCASSAAGQGDNEQFFGPGTRLTVL.

This clonotype was counted ten times or more. The J gene is TRBJ1-2, the V gene TRBV7-2; no clear D gene. With 5 bases removed from V and 0 bases from J, the gap between germline ends came to 13 bases. This CDR3 spans 15 amino acids. Per the germline V gene, CDR1 is SGHTA and CDR2 is FQGNSA. The CDR3 sequence: CASSPRRLANYGYTF. CDR3 nucleotide sequence: TGTGCCAGCAGCCCCAGGCGGCTGGCTAACTATGGCTACACCTTC.

This clonotype occurred many times. The chain couples TRBV27 to TRBJ1-5; D is perhaps TRBD1 (5 bases). CDR1 and CDR2 (germline): MNHEY, SMNVEV (reference sequence). Trimming stripped 6 bases from V and 3 bases from J, with 12 bases between. The CDR3 contains 14 residues. CDR3 bases: TGTGCCAGCAGGGTAGGACAACTCAATCAGCCCCAGCATTTT. Translation: CASRVGQLNQPQHF.

Many counts were recorded for this clonotype. The chain couples TRBV7-8 to TRBJ2-5; D is unclear. CDR1 SGHVS and CDR2 FQNEAQ come from the germline V gene. V gave up 3 bases and J gave up 0 bases, with 5 bases separating them. The CDR3 contains 13 residues. As DNA, the CDR3 is TGTGCCAGCAGCTTCACGAACCAAGAGACCCAGTACTTC. Amino acid sequence: CASSFTNQETQYF.

This clonotype appeared a few times. The chain has TRBV29-1 and TRBJ1-3; TRBD1 aligns across 9 bases. This CDR3 has 14 amino acids. V lost 6 bases and J lost 8; bases outside the gene matches: 11. Germline CDR1 reads SQVTM; CDR2 reads ANQGSEA. CDR3 nucleotide sequence: TGCAGCGTATTACCCGGGACAGGGAGGGACACCATATATTTT. Translation gives CSVLPGTGRDTIYF. The full variable domain, rest sourced from reference TRBV29-1 and TRBJ1-3, is SAVISQKPSRDICQRGTSLTIQCQVDSQVTMMFWYRQQPGQSLTLIATANQGSEATYESGFVIDKFPISRPNLTFSTLTVSNMSPEDSSIYLCSVLPGTGRDTIYFGEGSWLTVV.

This clonotype was detected ten times or more. The V and J genes are TRBV6-1 and TRBJ1-6; 7 bases are a match to TRBD1. The CDR3 extends over 14 amino acids. Germline V CDR1 and CDR2: MNHNS, SASEGT. J gave up 6 bases and V 7 bases, and 6 bases lay outside the gene matches. CDR3 residues: CASTAGTVNSPLHF. CDR3 DNA sequence: TGTGCCAGCACCGCCGGGACAGTTAATTCACCCCTCCACTTT.

This clonotype was seen many times. The V gene is TRBV3-1, the J gene TRBJ2-1; D perhaps matches TRBD2 (5 bases). Germline values: CDR1 LGHDT, CDR2 YNNKEL (reference sequence). Trimming shortened V by 3 bases and J by 8 bases, and 14 bases separated the two germline ends. There are 14 residues in the CDR3. The CDR3 here is CASSQAVTRDEQFF. The DNA of the CDR3 is TGTGCCAGCAGCCAGGCCGTCACTAGGGATGAGCAGTTCTTC.

This clonotype was detected ten times or more. The V gene is TRBV11-1, the J gene TRBJ2-1; D remains ambiguous. Trimming pared 1 base from V and 0 bases from J, leaving 4 bases between. The CDR3 consists of 14 residues. Germline loops: CDR1 SGHAT, CDR2 FQDESV (reference sequence). CDR3 sequence (DNA): TGTGCCAGCAGCTTAGTTGGCTCCTACAATGAGCAGTTCTTC. This gives the protein CASSLVGSYNEQFF.

The sample holds many counts of this clonotype. V and J are TRBV7-9 and TRBJ1-5; 10 nucleotides align to TRBD1. The CDR3 is 17 amino acids. J was trimmed by 1 base and V by 1 base; bases with no gene match: 4. Germline CDR1 and CDR2: SEHNR and FQNEAQ (reference sequence). The DNA of the CDR3 is TGTGCCAGCAGCTTAGGGACAGGGGGGGGGAGCAATCAGCCCCAGCATTTT. Translated, it gives CASSLGTGGGSNQPQHF.

Only a few counts were recorded for this clonotype. The chain links TRBV6-1 to TRBJ2-2, with D hard to call. This CDR3 has 11 amino acids. V was trimmed by 7 bases and J by 6 bases, leaving 6 bases between them. CDR1 is MNHNS, CDR2 SASEGT, per germline. This CDR3 reads CASTASGELFF. The CDR3, as DNA: TGTGCCAGCACGGCCTCCGGGGAGCTGTTTTTT.

This chain uses TRBV2 with TRBJ2-3, with TRBD2 matching over 14 bases. The trim removed 6 bases at V and 2 bases at J, leaving 7 bases unmatched. The CDR3 sequence is 17 residues long. Germline CDR1 reads SNHLY; CDR2 reads FYNNEI. The CDR3 DNA sequence: TGTGCCAGCAGACGACTAGCGGGAGGGCCCCACACAGATACGCAGTATTTT. Amino acid sequence: CASRRLAGGPHTDTQYF.

The rearrangement links TRBV28 to TRBJ2-7, with TRBD2 matching 8 bases. The CDR3 totals 15 residues. Germline V gene sequence: CDR1 MDHEN, CDR2 SYDVKM. The V segment lost 3 bases and the J segment 0 bases; nucleotides outside the gene matches: 4. The CDR3 DNA follows: TGTGCCAGCAGTTTGGCTAGCGGGCTCTCCTACGAGCAGTACTTC. This codes for CASSLASGLSYEQYF.

The chain is built from TRBV7-9 and TRBJ2-7; no definite D call. Trimming removed 2 bases at V and 0 bases at J, with 17 bases between. The CDR3 runs to 17 residues. Germline V gene sequence: CDR1 SEHNR, CDR2 FQNEAQ (reference sequence). CDR3 nucleotide sequence: TGTGCCAGCAGCTTAACAGCAGCTTCCGAGAGCTCCTACGAGCAGTACTTC. This encodes CASSLTAASESSYEQYF.

This clonotype was detected many times. The DNA for the CDR3 is TGTGCCAGTACCACAGGGGGCGCTGGTTACAATGAGCAGTTCTTC. Translation gives CASTTGGAGYNEQFF. The chain links TRBV19 to TRBJ2-1; 9 bases match TRBD1. There are 15 residues in the CDR3. V shed 7 bases, J shed 4 bases, and the junction held 8 bases outside the gene matches. Germline lookup yields CDR1 LNHDA and CDR2 SQIVND (reference sequence).

This clonotype was picked up a small number of times. The chain is built from TRBV3-1 and TRBJ1-3, with D unclear. The V and J ends lost 4 bases and 0 bases respectively, with 10 bases between them. The CDR3 has 15 residues. Germline CDR1 and CDR2: LGHDT and YNNKEL (reference sequence). The CDR3 sequence: CASSLQTNSGNTIYF. CDR3 nucleotides: TGTGCCAGCAGCCTACAGACGAACTCTGGAAACACCATATATTTT.

In its sample, this clonotype was seen many times. The genes are TRBV5-4 and TRBJ2-7; D might be TRBD1 (6 bases). CDR1 and CDR2 from the germline V gene are SGHNT and YYREEE (reference sequence). V lost 3 bases to trimming and J lost 3 bases, with 22 bases between them. The CDR3 is 17 amino acids. This CDR3 reads CASSSSWGPDGNYEQYF. In DNA, the CDR3 is TGTGCCAGCAGCTCGTCCTGGGGGCCAGATGGGAACTACGAGCAGTACTTC.

Of note for this clonotype: This probably arose from a read error, given a far larger clone one base away. V is TRBV2 and J is TRBJ2-1, with TRBD1 matching over 9 bases. The germline V gene encodes CDR1 SNHLY and CDR2 FYNNEI. With V trimmed by 4 bases and J by 10 bases, 2 bases remained unmatched. CDR3 length: 12 amino acids. The CDR3 region is CASSGQGVEQFF. CDR3 in DNA: TGTGCCAGCAGTGGACAGGGGGTCGAGCAGTTCTTC. The variable domain in full, with the rest retrieved from reference TRBV2 and TRBJ2-1, is EPEVTQTPSHQVTQMGQEVILRCVPISNHLYFYWYRQILGQKVEFLVSFYNNEISEKSEIFDDQFSVERPDGSNFTLKIRSTKLEDSAMYFCASSGQGVEQFFGPGTRLTVL.

The chain couples TRBV13 to TRBJ2-7; D tentatively reads TRBD1 or TRBD2 (6 bases each). This CDR3 comprises 16 residues. CDR1 and CDR2 (germline): PRHDT, FYEKMQ (reference sequence). Trimming pared 5 bases from V and 1 base from J, leaving 18 bases between. DNA of the CDR3: TGTGCCAGCAGCCGAAAGTCTGGAGGGGGTTCCTACGAGCAGTACTTC. This codes for CASSRKSGGGSYEQYF.

There are many counts of this clonotype. The chain links TRBV7-9 to TRBJ2-1; 10 bases align to TRBD2. The germline CDR1 and CDR2 sequences are SEHNR and FQNEAQ (reference sequence). The length of the CDR3 is 20 residues. The V gene end was trimmed by 4 bases and the J gene end by 0 bases; junction bases not matched to a gene: 15. CDR3 DNA sequence: TGTGCCAGCAGCTCGACACTAGTGAGCCCTAGCGGGAGCTCCTACAATGAGCAGTTCTTC. Its protein product is CASSSTLVSPSGSSYNEQFF. The full variable domain, rest sourced from reference TRBV7-9 and TRBJ2-1, is DTGVSQNPRHKITKRGQNVTFRCDPISEHNRLYWYRQTLGQGPEFLTYFQNEAQLEKSRLLSDRFSAERPKGSFSTLEIQRTEQGDSAMYLCASSSTLVSPSGSSYNEQFFGPGTRLTVL.

This clonotype came up many times. The chain employs TRBV6-1 and TRBJ2-5, with TRBD2 matching 8 bases. This CDR3 region has 15 residues. The V segment lost 4 bases and the J segment 3 bases; nucleotides outside the gene matches: 7. Per germline, CDR1 MNHNS and CDR2 SASEGT. The CDR3 DNA is TGTGCCAGCAGTGGAGCGGGAGTGCAAGAAGAGACCCAGTACTTC. This encodes CASSGAGVQEETQYF.

This clonotype has a count of ten or more. The chain employs TRBV7-2 and TRBJ2-1; D is perhaps TRBD1 (5 bases). The V gene lost 3 bases and the J gene lost 6 bases, with 12 bases spanning the gap. The germline V gene encodes CDR1 SGHTA and CDR2 FQGNSA. This CDR3 spans 14 amino acids. The CDR3 here is CASSFDSPPNEQFF. CDR3 DNA sequence: TGTGCCAGCAGCTTTGACAGTCCACCCAATGAGCAGTTCTTC.

Only a few counts were recorded for this clonotype. V and J are TRBV25-1 and TRBJ2-6; the D gene is possibly TRBD1 (5 bases). This CDR3 is built from 16 residues. Trimming removed 6 bases from V and 0 bases from J, with 12 bases in between. CDR1 and CDR2 (germline): MGHDK, SYGVNS. The CDR3 sequence: CASRSQGNSGANVLTF. As DNA, the CDR3 is TGTGCCAGCAGATCGCAGGGAAACTCTGGGGCCAACGTCCTGACTTTC.

This clonotype was detected many times. J is TRBJ2-1 and V is TRBV20-1; D is uncertain. The CDR3 sequence is 13 residues long. CDR1 DFQATT and CDR2 SNEGSKA come from the germline V gene (reference sequence). With 1 base removed from V and 2 bases from J, the gap between germline ends came to 6 bases. CDR3 in DNA: TGCAGTGCTAGAGCTGGTGCCTACAATGAGCAGTTCTTC. Its protein product is CSARAGAYNEQFF.

There are many counts of this clonotype. CDR3 in amino acids: CASSSIRPRDRGPHRYGYTF. The CDR3 bases are TGTGCCAGCAGTTCAATCCGGCCCCGGGACAGGGGCCCCCATCGGTACGGCTACACCTTC. V and J are TRBV27 and TRBJ1-2; 10 nucleotides align to TRBD1. The germline V gene encodes CDR1 MNHEY and CDR2 SMNVEV (reference sequence). J gave up 8 bases and V 4 bases, and 25 bases lay outside the gene matches. CDR3 length: 20 amino acids.

Many counts were recorded for this clonotype. The chain employs TRBV2 and TRBJ2-3; 11 bases align to TRBD2. V was clipped by 6 bases and J by 5 bases; unmatched bases: 10. CDR3 length: 16 residues. The V gene's germline CDR1 is SNHLY and CDR2 FYNNEI. DNA for the CDR3: TGTGCCAGCAGCCCTGCCGGGACTAGCGGTCTAGATACGCAGTATTTT. It specifies CASSPAGTSGLDTQYF.

Concerning this clonotype itself: The junction and the germline gene differ at one end; a read error may be behind it. The chain joins TRBV18 to TRBJ2-1; D gene unclear. Looked up from germline, CDR1 is KGHSH and CDR2 is LQKENI. The CDR3 totals 14 residues. The CDR3 loop reads CASSPLVTHNEQFF. CDR3 nucleotides: TGTGCCAGCTCGCCCCTTGTGACCCACAATGAGCAATTCTTC.

This clonotype was observed a few times. The chain links TRBV7-6 to TRBJ2-3; 10 bases map to TRBD2. J gave up 4 bases and V 1 base, and 5 bases lay outside the gene matches. Germline V gene lookup returns CDR1 SGHVS and CDR2 FNYEAQ. This CDR3 has 16 amino acids. For the CDR3, the DNA is TGTGCCAGCAGCTTAGAGGCTAGCGGGAGTGCAGATACGCAGTATTTT. The encoded protein is CASSLEASGSADTQYF.